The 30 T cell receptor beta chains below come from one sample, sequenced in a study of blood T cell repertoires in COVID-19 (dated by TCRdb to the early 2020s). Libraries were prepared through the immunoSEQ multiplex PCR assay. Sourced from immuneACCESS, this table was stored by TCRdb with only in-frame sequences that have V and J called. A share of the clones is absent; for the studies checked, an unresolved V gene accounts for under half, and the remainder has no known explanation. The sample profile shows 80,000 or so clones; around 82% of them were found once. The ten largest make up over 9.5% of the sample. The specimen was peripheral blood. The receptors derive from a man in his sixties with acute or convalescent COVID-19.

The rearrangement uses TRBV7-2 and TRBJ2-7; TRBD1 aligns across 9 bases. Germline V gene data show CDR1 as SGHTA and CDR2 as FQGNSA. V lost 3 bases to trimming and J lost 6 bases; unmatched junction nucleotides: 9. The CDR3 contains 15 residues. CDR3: CASSFRDRVTAEQYF. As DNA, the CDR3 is TGTGCCAGCAGCTTCCGGGACAGGGTTACTGCCGAGCAGTACTTC.

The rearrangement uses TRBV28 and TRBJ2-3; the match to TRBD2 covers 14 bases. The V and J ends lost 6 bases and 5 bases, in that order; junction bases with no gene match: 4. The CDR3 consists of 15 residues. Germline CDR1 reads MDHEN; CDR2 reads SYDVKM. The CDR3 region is CASRLTSGRVDTQYF. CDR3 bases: TGTGCCAGCAGGTTGACTAGCGGGAGGGTAGATACGCAGTATTTT.

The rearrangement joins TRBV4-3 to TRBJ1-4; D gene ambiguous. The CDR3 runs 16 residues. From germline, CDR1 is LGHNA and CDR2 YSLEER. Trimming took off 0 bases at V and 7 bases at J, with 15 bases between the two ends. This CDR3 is CASSQDGRGLAEKLFF. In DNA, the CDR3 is TGCGCCAGCAGCCAAGATGGCCGAGGGCTGGCTGAAAAACTGTTTTTT.

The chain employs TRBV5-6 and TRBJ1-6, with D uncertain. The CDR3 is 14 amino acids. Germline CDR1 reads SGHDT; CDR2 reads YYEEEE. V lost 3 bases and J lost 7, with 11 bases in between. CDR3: CASSSWTWNSPLHF. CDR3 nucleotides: TGTGCCAGCAGCTCCTGGACTTGGAATTCACCCCTCCACTTT.

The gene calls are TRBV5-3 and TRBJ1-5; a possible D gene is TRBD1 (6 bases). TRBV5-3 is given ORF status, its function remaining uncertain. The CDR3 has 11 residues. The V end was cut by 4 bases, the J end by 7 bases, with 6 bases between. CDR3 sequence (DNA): TGTGCCAGAAGCAGGGGGCAGCCCCAGCATTTT. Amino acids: CARSRGQPQHF.

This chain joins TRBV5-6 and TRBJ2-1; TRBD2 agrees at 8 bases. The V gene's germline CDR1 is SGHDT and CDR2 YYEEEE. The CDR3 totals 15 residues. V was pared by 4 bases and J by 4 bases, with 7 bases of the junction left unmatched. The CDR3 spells CASSPAGAGYNEQFF. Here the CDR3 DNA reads TGTGCCAGCAGCCCAGCGGGAGCCGGGTACAATGAGCAGTTCTTC.

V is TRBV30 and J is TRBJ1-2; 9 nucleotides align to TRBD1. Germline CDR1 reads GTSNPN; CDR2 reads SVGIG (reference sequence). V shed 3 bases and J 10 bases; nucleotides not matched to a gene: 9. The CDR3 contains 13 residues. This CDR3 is CAWSVSRDRAYTF. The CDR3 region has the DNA TGTGCCTGGAGCGTCTCTCGGGACAGGGCCTACACCTTC.

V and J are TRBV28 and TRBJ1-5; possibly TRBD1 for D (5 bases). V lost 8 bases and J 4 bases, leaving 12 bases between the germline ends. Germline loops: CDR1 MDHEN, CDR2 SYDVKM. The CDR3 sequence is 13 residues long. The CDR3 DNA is TGTGCCAGCTGTATACGGGGGAATCAGCCCCAGCATTTT. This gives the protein CASCIRGNQPQHF.

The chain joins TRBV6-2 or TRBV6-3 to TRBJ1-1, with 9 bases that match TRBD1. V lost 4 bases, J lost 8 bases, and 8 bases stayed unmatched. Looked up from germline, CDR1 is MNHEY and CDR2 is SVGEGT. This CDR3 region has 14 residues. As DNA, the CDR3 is TGTGCCAGCAGTTCCCGGGACAGGGAGGACGAAGCTTTCTTT. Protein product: CASSSRDREDEAFF.

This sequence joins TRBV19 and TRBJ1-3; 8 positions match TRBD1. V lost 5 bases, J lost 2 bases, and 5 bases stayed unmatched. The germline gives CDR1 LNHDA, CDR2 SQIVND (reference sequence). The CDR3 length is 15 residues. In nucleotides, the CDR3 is TGTGCCAGTAGTTCCCAGACAGGGGCTGGAAACACCATATATTTT. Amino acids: CASSSQTGAGNTIYF.

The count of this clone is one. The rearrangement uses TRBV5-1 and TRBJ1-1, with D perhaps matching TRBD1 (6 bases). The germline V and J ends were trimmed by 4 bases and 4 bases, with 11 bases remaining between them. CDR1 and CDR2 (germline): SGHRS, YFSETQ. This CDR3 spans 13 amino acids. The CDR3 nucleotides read TGCGCCAGCAGCGGGGGCTCGGGCACTGAAGCTTTCTTT. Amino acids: CASSGGSGTEAFF.

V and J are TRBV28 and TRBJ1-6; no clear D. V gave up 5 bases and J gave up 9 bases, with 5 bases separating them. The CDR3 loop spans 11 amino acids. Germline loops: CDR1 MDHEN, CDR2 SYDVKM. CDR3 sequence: CASSGSSPLHF. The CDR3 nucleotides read TGTGCCAGCAGTGGGAGTTCACCCCTCCACTTT.

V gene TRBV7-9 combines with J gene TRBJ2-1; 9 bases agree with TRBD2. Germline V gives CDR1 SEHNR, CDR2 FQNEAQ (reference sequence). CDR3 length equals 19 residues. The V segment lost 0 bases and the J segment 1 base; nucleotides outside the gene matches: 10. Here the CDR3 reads CASSLAGAGGSGSYNEQFF. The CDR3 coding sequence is TGTGCCAGCAGCTTAGCGGGAGCGGGGGGTAGCGGTTCCTACAATGAGCAGTTCTTC.

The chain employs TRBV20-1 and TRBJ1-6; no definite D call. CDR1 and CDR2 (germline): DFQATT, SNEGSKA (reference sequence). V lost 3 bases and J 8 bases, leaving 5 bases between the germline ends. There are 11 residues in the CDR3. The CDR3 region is CSASSDSPLHF. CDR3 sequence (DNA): TGCAGTGCTAGTTCTGATTCACCCCTCCACTTT.

The CDR3 DNA is TGTGCCAGTAGTCTACGACAGGGGCCCCCCGGGGAGCTGTTTTTT. Translated: CASSLRQGPPGELFF. V usage is TRBV19 and J usage is TRBJ2-2; 8 nucleotides agree with TRBD1. The CDR3 is made up of 15 amino acids. CDR1 LNHDA and CDR2 SQIVND come from the germline V gene (reference sequence). Trimming at V came to 5 bases and at J to 6 bases, leaving 8 bases not matched to a gene.

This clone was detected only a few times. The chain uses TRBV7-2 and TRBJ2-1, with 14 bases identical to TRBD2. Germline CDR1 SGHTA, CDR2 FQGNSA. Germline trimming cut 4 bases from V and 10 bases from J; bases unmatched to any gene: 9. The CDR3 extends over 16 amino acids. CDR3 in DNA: TGTGCCAGCAGCTCCTCTGGGGGACTAGCGGGAGCAGAGCAGTTCTTC. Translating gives CASSSSGGLAGAEQFF.

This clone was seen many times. In nucleotides, the CDR3 is TGCGCCAGCAGCCAAGAAACTAGCGGGCTATCCTACAATGAGCAGTTCTTC. This codes for CASSQETSGLSYNEQFF. The chain has TRBV4-3 and TRBJ2-1; 9 bases map to TRBD2. V shed 0 bases, J shed 1 base, and the junction held 4 bases outside the gene matches. The CDR3 runs 17 residues. Germline-derived CDR1 and CDR2 are LGHNA and YSLEER.

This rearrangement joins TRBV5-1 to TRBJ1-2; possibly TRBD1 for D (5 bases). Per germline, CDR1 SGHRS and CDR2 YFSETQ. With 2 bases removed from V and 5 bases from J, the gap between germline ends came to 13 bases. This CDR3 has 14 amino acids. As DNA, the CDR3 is TGCGCCAGCAGCTTACAGGTGGCGGGATATGGCTACACCTTC. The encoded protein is CASSLQVAGYGYTF.

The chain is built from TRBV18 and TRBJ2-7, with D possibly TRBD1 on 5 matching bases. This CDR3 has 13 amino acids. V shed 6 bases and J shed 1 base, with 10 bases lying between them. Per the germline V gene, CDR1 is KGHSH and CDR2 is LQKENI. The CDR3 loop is CASSQGLSYEQYF. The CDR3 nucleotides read TGTGCCAGCTCGCAGGGCTTATCCTACGAGCAGTACTTC.

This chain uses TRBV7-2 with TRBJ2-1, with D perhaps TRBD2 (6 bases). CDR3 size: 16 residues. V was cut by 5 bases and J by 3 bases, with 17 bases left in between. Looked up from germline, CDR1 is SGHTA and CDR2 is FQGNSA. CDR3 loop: CASSPSFGLLYNEQFF. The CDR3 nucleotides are TGTGCCAGCAGCCCCTCTTTTGGACTACTCTACAATGAGCAGTTCTTC. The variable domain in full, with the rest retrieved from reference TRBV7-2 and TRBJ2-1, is GAGVSQSPSNKVTEKGKDVELRCDPISGHTALYWYRQSLGQGLEFLIYFQGNSAPDKSGLPSDRFSAERTGGSVSTLTIQRTQQEDSAVYLCASSPSFGLLYNEQFFGPGTRLTVL.

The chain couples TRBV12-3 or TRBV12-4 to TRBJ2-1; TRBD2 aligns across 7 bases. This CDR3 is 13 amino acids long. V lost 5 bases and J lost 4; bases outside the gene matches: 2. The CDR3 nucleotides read TGTGCCAGCAGTAGGGGACTATACAATGAGCAGTTCTTC. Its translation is CASSRGLYNEQFF.

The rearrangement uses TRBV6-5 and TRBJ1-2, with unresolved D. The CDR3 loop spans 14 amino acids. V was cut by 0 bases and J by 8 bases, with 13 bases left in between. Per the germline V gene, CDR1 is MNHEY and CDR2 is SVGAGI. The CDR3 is CASSYSTGRRGYTF. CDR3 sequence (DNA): TGTGCCAGCAGTTACTCGACGGGGAGAAGAGGCTACACCTTC.

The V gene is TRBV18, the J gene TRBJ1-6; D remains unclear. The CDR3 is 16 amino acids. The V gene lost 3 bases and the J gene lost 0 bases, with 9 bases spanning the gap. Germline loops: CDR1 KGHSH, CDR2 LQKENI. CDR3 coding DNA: TGTGCCAGCTCACCCGGGATGAGCTCCTATAATTCACCCCTCCACTTT. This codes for CASSPGMSSYNSPLHF.

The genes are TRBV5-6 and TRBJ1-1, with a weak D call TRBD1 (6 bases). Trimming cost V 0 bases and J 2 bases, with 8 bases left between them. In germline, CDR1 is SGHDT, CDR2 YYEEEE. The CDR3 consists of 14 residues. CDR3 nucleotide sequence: TGTGCCAGCAGCTTGGTGGACAGAAACACTGAAGCTTTCTTT. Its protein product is CASSLVDRNTEAFF.

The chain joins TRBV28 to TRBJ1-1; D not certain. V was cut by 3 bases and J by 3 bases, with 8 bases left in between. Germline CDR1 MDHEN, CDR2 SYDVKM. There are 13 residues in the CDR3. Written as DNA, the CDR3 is TGTGCCAGCAGTTTGAGCAGGTACACTGAAGCTTTCTTT. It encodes CASSLSRYTEAFF. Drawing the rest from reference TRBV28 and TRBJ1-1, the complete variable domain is DVKVTQSSRYLVKRTGEKVFLECVQDMDHENMFWYRQDPGLGLRLIYFSYDVKMKEKGDIPEGYSVSREKKERFSLILESASTNQTSMYLCASSLSRYTEAFFGQGTRLTVV.

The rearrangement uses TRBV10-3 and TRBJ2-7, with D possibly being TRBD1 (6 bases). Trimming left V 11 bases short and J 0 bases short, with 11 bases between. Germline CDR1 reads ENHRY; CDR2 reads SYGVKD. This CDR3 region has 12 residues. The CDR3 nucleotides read TGTGCCCACCGGGACACCTCCTACGAGCAGTACTTC. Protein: CAHRDTSYEQYF.

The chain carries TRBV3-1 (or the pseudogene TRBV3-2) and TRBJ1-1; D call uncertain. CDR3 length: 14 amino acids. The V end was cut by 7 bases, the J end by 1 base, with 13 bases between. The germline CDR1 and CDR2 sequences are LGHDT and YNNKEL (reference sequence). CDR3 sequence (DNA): TGTGCCAGCACCCAGACACGGCAGAACACTGAAGCTTTCTTT. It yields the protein CASTQTRQNTEAFF.

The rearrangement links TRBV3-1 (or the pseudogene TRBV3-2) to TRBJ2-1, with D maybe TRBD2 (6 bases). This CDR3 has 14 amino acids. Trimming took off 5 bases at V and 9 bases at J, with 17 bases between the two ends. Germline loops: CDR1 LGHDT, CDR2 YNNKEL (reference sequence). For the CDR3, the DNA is TGTGCCAGCAGCAGTGTGATTAGGAGGGCTGAGCAGTTCTTC. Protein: CASSSVIRRAEQFF.

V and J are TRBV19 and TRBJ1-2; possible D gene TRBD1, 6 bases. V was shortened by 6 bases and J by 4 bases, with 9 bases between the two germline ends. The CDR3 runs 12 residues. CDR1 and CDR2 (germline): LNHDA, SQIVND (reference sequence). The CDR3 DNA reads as TGTGCCAGTAGCAGAGGGGGCTATGGCTACACCTTC. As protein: CASSRGGYGYTF.

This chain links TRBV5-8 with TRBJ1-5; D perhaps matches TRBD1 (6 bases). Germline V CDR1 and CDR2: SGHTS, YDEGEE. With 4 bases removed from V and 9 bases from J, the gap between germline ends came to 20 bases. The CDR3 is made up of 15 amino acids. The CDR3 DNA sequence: TGTGCCAGCAGCGGACCAGGGGACATCCTTGGGCCCCAGCATTTT. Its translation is CASSGPGDILGPQHF.